These 21 T cell receptor beta chains were all obtained from the same sample, sequenced in a study of T cells in localized non-small cell lung cancer (dated by TCRdb to the early 2020s). The method behind the library was the immunoSEQ multiplex PCR assay. The source is immuneACCESS, and TCRdb retained only in-frame sequences with V and J called. Part of the clones is not carried over; for the studies checked, unresolved V genes explain less than half of this, and the remainder is unexplained. For this sample there are fewer than 30,000 clones; roughly 90% appear just once. The ten largest clonotypes hold approximately 6.1% of the sample. Material: PBMCs, obtained before any cancer treatment. The receptors come from a man between 40 and 75 years old with stage II lung adenocarcinoma.

The CDR3 DNA follows: TGCGCCAGCAGCCAACGGCTAGCGAACACCGGGGAGCTGTTTTTT. Translated: CASSQRLANTGELFF. The V and J genes are TRBV4-1 and TRBJ2-2, with unresolved D. Germline V gene data show CDR1 as MGHRA and CDR2 as YSYEKL. The CDR3 sequence is 15 residues long. The germline V and J ends were trimmed by 2 bases and 0 bases, with 7 bases remaining between them.

This clone was counted a few times. V is TRBV29-1 and J is TRBJ1-5; D uncertain. Germline CDR1 and CDR2: SQVTM and ANQGSEA. This CDR3 is 13 amino acids long. V was clipped by 0 bases and J by 0 bases, with 3 bases between them. CDR3 DNA: TGCAGCGTTGAAGAAAATAGCAATCAGCCCCAGCATTTT. This translates into CSVEENSNQPQHF.

This chain uses TRBV15 with TRBJ1-1; a weak D match, TRBD1 (5 bases). In germline, CDR1 is LNHNV, CDR2 YYDKDF (reference sequence). The CDR3 loop spans 15 amino acids. V was shortened by 3 bases and J by 0 bases, with 11 bases between the two germline ends. The CDR3 reads CATSSIWGLNTEAFF. The CDR3, as DNA: TGTGCCACCAGCAGTATCTGGGGGTTGAACACTGAAGCTTTCTTT.

The chain joins TRBV5-1 to TRBJ2-2, with TRBD1 identical over 8 bases. CDR3 length: 17 residues. Germline CDR1 and CDR2: SGHRS and YFSETQ. V was pared by 6 bases and J by 4 bases, with 14 bases of the junction left unmatched. DNA for the CDR3: TGCGCCAGCACCGCCCGAATGCAGGGGGCGACCACCGGGGAGCTGTTTTTT. Translated, it gives CASTARMQGATTGELFF. Full variable domain (missing parts from reference TRBV5-1 and TRBJ2-2): KAGVTQTPRYLIKTRGQQVTLSCSPISGHRSVSWYQQTPGQGLQFLFEYFSETQRNKGNFPGRFSGRQFSNSRSEMNVSTLELGDSALYLCASTARMQGATTGELFFGEGSRLTVL.

This clone was seen a single time. V and J are TRBV5-1 and TRBJ1-5, with unresolved D. V was trimmed by 9 bases and J by 6 bases, leaving 16 bases between them. The CDR3 is 13 amino acids. Per germline, CDR1 SGHRS and CDR2 YFSETQ. The DNA of the CDR3 is TGCGCCACCTCCCTTAGTGGAGGTCAGCCCCAGCATTTT. Translation gives CATSLSGGQPQHF.

The rearrangement uses TRBV28 and TRBJ2-7; tentatively, D is TRBD1 or TRBD2 (5 bases each). Germline CDR1 MDHEN, CDR2 SYDVKM. Trimming removed 9 bases at V and 7 bases at J, with 25 bases between. This CDR3 contains 15 residues. For the CDR3, the DNA is TGTGCCAGGGGGACGGGTCCCTTCTACGATGGAGAGCAGTACTTC. Amino acid sequence: CARGTGPFYDGEQYF.

The chain couples TRBV7-7 to TRBJ2-7; D not resolved. The CDR3 extends over 13 amino acids. V lost 1 base and J 3 bases, leaving 7 bases between the germline ends. CDR1 is SSHAT and CDR2 is FNYEAQ in the germline V gene (reference sequence). The CDR3 protein is CASSLDRYYEQYF. For the CDR3, the DNA is TGTGCCAGCAGCTTAGATCGGTACTACGAGCAGTACTTC. The whole variable domain, filled in from reference TRBV7-7 and TRBJ2-7, reads GAGVSQSPRYKVTKRGQDVTLRCDPISSHATLYWYQQALGQGPEFLTYFNYEAQPDKSGLPSDRFSAERPEGSISTLTIQRTEQRDSAMYRCASSLDRYYEQYFGPGTRLTVT.

The chain employs TRBV7-7 and TRBJ2-7; D is unresolved. V shed 3 bases and J shed 5 bases, with 8 bases lying between them. The length of the CDR3 is 12 residues. Germline CDR1 SSHAT, CDR2 FNYEAQ (reference sequence). The CDR3 nucleotides read TGTGCCAGCAGCTTGCCCTGCGACGAGCAGTACTTC. This translates into CASSLPCDEQYF.

The chain recombines TRBV27 with TRBJ2-7, with D perhaps matching TRBD2 (6 bases). There are 14 residues in the CDR3. V lost 3 bases, J lost 5 bases, and 14 bases lay in between. Germline V gene data show CDR1 as MNHEY and CDR2 as SMNVEV (reference sequence). The CDR3 here is CASSFVGRGDEQYF. CDR3 DNA sequence: TGTGCCAGCAGTTTTGTCGGGAGAGGCGACGAGCAGTACTTC.

V and J are TRBV27 and TRBJ1-2, with 7 bases identical to TRBD1. CDR3 length equals 16 residues. Germline lookup yields CDR1 MNHEY and CDR2 SMNVEV (reference sequence). V shed 5 bases, J shed 3 bases, and the junction held 12 bases outside the gene matches. CDR3 nucleotide sequence: TGTGCCAGCAGTCCACAACAGGGGCGCGGGGACTATGGCTACACCTTC. This gives the protein CASSPQQGRGDYGYTF.

The rearrangement uses TRBV28 and TRBJ2-7; D unresolved. Germline CDR1 and CDR2: MDHEN and SYDVKM. The CDR3 is made up of 14 amino acids. V shed 7 bases and J shed 4 bases, with 17 bases lying between them. CDR3 amino acids: CASTLDRPPYEQYF. In nucleotides, the CDR3 is TGTGCCAGCACCCTAGACCGTCCCCCTTACGAGCAGTACTTC. Complete variable domain (other parts from reference TRBV28 and TRBJ2-7): DVKVTQSSRYLVKRTGEKVFLECVQDMDHENMFWYRQDPGLGLRLIYFSYDVKMKEKGDIPEGYSVSREKKERFSLILESASTNQTSMYLCASTLDRPPYEQYFGPGTRLTVT.

The chain recombines TRBV27 with TRBJ2-2; D may correspond to TRBD1 or TRBD2 (5 bases each). The CDR3 has 16 amino acids. Germline loops: CDR1 MNHEY, CDR2 SMNVEV (reference sequence). Between the trimmed V and J ends, which lost 0 bases and 7 bases, there was a span of 15 bases. This CDR3 reads CASSLSWDGQHGELFF. CDR3 bases: TGTGCCAGCAGTTTATCTTGGGACGGTCAACACGGGGAGCTGTTTTTT.

The V gene is TRBV4-3, the J gene TRBJ2-7; 9 nucleotides match TRBD2. Germline values: CDR1 LGHNA, CDR2 YSLEER. CDR3 length: 15 residues. With V trimmed by 3 bases and J by 2 bases, 5 bases remained unmatched. DNA of the CDR3: TGCGCCAGCAGCCAGTGGGCGGGGGGGACCTACGAGCAGTACTTC. Translated: CASSQWAGGTYEQYF.

The CDR3 bases are TGTGCCAGCAGCCCCGCGGGGGCGGGAGGTGGGGCAGATACGCAGTATTTT. Protein: CASSPAGAGGGADTQYF. The V and J genes are TRBV11-2 and TRBJ2-3; 8 bases agree with TRBD2. CDR3 length: 17 amino acids. Germline CDR1 reads SGHAT; CDR2 reads FQNNGV. J was trimmed by 4 bases and V by 5 bases; bases with no gene match: 14.

The chain combines TRBV5-6 with TRBJ1-1; the D is unclear. The V gene's germline CDR1 is SGHDT and CDR2 YYEEEE. Deletions cut 4 bases from V and 1 base from J, with 11 bases between. The CDR3 loop spans 14 amino acids. CDR3 sequence (DNA): TGTGCCAGCAGCCCCGCGGGGAGGAACACTGAAGCTTTCTTT. Its translation: CASSPAGRNTEAFF.

V usage is TRBV5-6 and J usage is TRBJ2-3; TRBD2 matches at 7 bases. With V trimmed by 0 bases and J by 3 bases, 13 bases remained unmatched. The germline gives CDR1 SGHDT, CDR2 YYEEEE. The length of the CDR3 is 18 residues. The CDR3 region has the DNA TGTGCCAGCAGCTTGGGGCAGGGAGGGTCGATTGGGACAGATACGCAGTATTTT. Its translation is CASSLGQGGSIGTDTQYF.

V and J are TRBV18 and TRBJ2-3; D not certain. V was pared by 8 bases and J by 4 bases, with 19 bases between. There are 15 residues in the CDR3. CDR1 is KGHSH, CDR2 LQKENI, per germline. The CDR3 sequence: CASTQKRPPPDTQYF. The CDR3 coding sequence is TGTGCCAGCACCCAGAAGAGGCCTCCGCCAGATACGCAGTATTTT.

The V call is TRBV11-2, the J call TRBJ2-5; no definite D call. This CDR3 has 11 amino acids. Germline V CDR1 and CDR2: SGHAT, FQNNGV. V gave up 1 base and J gave up 4 bases, with 1 base separating them. In DNA, the CDR3 is TGTGCCAGCAGCTTAGGAGAGACCCAGTACTTC. Protein: CASSLGETQYF.

The chain is built from TRBV28 and TRBJ2-5; no clear D gene. Germline V gene data show CDR1 as MDHEN and CDR2 as SYDVKM. This CDR3 has 16 residues. V was shortened by 3 bases and J by 5 bases, with 19 bases between the two germline ends. The CDR3 loop is CASSLGKGFLTETQYF. CDR3 DNA: TGTGCCAGCAGTTTGGGGAAGGGCTTCTTAACGGAGACCCAGTACTTC.

This chain connects TRBV5-1 to TRBJ1-3, with D tentatively TRBD1 (6 bases). The CDR3 is made up of 14 amino acids. V was shortened by 7 bases and J by 4 bases, with 15 bases between the two germline ends. Germline lookup yields CDR1 SGHRS and CDR2 YFSETQ. The CDR3 DNA reads TGCGCCAGCCGTTCGGACAGCACGGGAAACACCATATATTTT. Protein product: CASRSDSTGNTIYF.

The rearrangement uses TRBV9 and TRBJ2-2, with D possibly being TRBD2 (5 bases). CDR1 is SGDLS, CDR2 YYNGEE, per germline. V shed 1 base and J shed 3 bases, with 7 bases lying between them. The CDR3 runs 14 residues. The CDR3 spells CASSVMRDTGELFF. CDR3 nucleotide sequence: TGTGCCAGCAGCGTAATGCGGGACACCGGGGAGCTGTTTTTT.